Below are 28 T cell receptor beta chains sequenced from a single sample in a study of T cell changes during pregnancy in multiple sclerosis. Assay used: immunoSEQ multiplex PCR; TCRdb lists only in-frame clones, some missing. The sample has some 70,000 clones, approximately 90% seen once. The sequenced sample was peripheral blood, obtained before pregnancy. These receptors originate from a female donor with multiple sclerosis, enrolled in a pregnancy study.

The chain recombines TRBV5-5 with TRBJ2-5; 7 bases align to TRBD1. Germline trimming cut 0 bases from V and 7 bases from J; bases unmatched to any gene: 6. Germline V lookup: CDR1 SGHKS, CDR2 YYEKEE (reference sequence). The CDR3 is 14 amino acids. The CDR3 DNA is TGTGCCAGCAGCTTGGGCCGGGACAGCTGGACCCAGTACTTC. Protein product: CASSLGRDSWTQYF.

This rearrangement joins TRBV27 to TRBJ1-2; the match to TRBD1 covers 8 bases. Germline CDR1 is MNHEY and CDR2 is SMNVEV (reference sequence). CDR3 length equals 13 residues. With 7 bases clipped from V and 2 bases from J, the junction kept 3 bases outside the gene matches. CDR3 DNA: TGTGCCAGCAAAACAGGGGGAAACTATGGCTACACCTTC. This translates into CASKTGGNYGYTF.

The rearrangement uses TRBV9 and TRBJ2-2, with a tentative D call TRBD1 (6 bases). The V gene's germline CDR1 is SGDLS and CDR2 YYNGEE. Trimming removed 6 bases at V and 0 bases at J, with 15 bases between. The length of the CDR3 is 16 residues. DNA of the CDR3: TGTGCCAGCACCGGGCCGGGACAAGCGAACACCGGGGAGCTGTTTTTT. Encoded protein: CASTGPGQANTGELFF.

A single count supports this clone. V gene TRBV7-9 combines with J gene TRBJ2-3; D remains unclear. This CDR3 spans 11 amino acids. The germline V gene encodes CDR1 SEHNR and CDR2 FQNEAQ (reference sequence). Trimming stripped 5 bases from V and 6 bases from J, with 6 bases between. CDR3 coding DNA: TGTGCCAGCAGCCCACGGGATACGCAGTATTTT. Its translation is CASSPRDTQYF.

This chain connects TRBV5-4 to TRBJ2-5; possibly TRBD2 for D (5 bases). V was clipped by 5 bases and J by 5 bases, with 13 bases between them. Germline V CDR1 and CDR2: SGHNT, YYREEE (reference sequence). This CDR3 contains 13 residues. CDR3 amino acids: CASRDGNLETQYF. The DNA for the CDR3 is TGTGCCAGCAGGGACGGGAACTTGGAGACCCAGTACTTC.

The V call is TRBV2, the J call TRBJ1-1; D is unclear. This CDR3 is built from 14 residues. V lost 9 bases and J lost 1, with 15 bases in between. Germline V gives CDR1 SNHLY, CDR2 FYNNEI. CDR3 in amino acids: CASSPREANTEAFF. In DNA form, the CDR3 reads TGTGCCAGTTCGCCGAGGGAGGCGAACACTGAAGCTTTCTTT. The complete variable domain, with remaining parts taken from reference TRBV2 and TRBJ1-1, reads EPEVTQTPSHQVTQMGQEVILRCVPISNHLYFYWYRQILGQKVEFLVSFYNNEISEKSEIFDDQFSVERPDGSNFTLKIRSTKLEDSAMYFCASSPREANTEAFFGQGTRLTVV.

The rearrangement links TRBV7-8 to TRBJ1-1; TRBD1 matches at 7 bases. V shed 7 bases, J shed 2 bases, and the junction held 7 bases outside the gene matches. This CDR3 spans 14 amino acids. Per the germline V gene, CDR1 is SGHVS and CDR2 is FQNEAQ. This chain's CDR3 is CASIRDRKNTEAFF. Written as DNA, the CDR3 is TGTGCCAGCATTCGGGACAGAAAAAACACTGAAGCTTTCTTT.

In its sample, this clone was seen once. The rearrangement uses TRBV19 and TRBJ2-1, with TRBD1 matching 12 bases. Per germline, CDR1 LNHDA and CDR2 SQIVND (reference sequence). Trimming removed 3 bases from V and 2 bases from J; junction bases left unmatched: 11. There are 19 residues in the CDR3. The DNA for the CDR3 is TGTGCCAGTAGTATGGGACGCACCGGGACAGGGGGCGCCTACAATGAGCAGTTCTTC. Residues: CASSMGRTGTGGAYNEQFF.

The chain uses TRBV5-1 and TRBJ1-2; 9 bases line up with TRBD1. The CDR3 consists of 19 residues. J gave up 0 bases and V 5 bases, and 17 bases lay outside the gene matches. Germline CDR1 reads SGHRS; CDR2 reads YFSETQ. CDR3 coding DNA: TGCGCCAGCAGGTTCACAGGGGGCCTAAACTATCAAGCTAACTATGGCTACACCTTC. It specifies CASRFTGGLNYQANYGYTF.

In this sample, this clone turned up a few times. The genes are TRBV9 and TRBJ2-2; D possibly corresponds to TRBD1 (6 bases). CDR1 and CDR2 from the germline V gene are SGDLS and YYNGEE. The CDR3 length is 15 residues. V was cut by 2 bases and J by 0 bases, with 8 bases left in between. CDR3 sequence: CASSVRGTNTGELFF. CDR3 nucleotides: TGTGCCAGCAGCGTCAGGGGTACGAACACCGGGGAGCTGTTTTTT.

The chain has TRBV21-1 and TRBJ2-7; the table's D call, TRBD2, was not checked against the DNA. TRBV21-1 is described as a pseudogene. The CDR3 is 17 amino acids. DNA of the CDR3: TGTGCCAGCAGCATCCCGGCGGGAGCGGGGGATGGCGACGAGCAGTACTTC. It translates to CASSIPAGAGDGDEQYF.

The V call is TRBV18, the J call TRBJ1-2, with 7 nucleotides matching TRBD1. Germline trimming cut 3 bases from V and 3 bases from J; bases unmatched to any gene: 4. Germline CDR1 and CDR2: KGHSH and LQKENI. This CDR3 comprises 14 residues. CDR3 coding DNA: TGTGCCAGCTCACCCTGGGACAGAGACTATGGCTACACCTTC. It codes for CASSPWDRDYGYTF.

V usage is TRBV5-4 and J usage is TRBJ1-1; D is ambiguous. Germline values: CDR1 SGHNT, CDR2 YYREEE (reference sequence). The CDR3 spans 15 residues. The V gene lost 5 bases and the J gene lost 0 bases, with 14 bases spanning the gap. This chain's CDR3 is CASRDYRFLNTEAFF. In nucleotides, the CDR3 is TGTGCCAGCAGGGACTACCGCTTTTTGAACACTGAAGCTTTCTTT. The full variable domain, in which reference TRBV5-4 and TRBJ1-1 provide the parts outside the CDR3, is ETGVTQSPTHLIKTRGQQVTLRCSSQSGHNTVSWYQQALGQGPQFIFQYYREEENGRGNFPPRFSGLQFPNYSSELNVNALELDDSALYLCASRDYRFLNTEAFFGQGTRLTVV.

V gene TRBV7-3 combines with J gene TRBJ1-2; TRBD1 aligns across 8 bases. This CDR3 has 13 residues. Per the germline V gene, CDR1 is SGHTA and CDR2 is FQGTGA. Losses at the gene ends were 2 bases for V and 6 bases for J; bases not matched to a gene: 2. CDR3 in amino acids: CASSLQTGDGYTF. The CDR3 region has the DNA TGTGCCAGCAGCTTACAGACAGGGGATGGCTACACCTTC.

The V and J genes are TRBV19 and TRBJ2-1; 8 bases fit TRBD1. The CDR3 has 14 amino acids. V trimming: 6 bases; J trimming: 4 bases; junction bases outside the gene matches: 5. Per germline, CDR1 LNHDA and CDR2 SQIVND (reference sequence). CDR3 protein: CASSVRTGYNEQFF. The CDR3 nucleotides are TGTGCCAGTAGCGTAAGGACAGGGTACAATGAGCAGTTCTTC.

The CDR3 reads CASSEGRVLTEAFF. For the CDR3, the DNA is TGTGCCAGCAGTGAAGGCAGGGTGCTCACTGAAGCTTTCTTT. The rearrangement links TRBV6-1 to TRBJ1-1, with a weak D call TRBD1 (5 bases). Per germline, CDR1 MNHNS and CDR2 SASEGT. The ends were cut back, 1 base at V and 4 bases at J, with 10 bases in the middle. This CDR3 spans 14 amino acids.

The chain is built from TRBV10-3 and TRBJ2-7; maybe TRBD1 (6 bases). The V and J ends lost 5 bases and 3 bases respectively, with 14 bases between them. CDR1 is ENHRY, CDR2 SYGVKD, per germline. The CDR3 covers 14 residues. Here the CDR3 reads CAISPDTGSYEQYF. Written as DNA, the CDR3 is TGTGCCATCAGTCCCGATACAGGGAGCTACGAGCAGTACTTC.

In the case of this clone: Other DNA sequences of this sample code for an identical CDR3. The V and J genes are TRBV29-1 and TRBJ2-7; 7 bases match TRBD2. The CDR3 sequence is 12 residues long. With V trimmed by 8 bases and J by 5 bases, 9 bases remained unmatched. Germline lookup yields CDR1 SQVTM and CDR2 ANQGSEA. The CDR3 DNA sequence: TGCAGCTTACGGACGGGGAGGGACGAGCAGTACTTC. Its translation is CSLRTGRDEQYF.

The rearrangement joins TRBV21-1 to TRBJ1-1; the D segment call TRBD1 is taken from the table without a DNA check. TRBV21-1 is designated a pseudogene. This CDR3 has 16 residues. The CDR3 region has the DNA TGTGCCAGCAGCAAACCGGGACAGGGGGGGAACACTGAAGCTTTCTTT. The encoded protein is CASSKPGQGGNTEAFF.

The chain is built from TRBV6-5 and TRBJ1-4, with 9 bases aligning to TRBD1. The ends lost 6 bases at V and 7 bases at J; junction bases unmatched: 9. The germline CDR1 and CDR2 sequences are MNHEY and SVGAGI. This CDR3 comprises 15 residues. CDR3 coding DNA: TGTGCCAGCAGGGCCACAGGGGGCGCTTCTGAAAAACTGTTTTTT. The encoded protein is CASRATGGASEKLFF.

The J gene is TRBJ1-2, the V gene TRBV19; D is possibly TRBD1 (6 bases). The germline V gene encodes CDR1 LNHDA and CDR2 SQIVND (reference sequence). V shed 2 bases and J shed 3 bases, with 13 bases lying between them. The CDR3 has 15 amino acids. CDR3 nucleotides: TGTGCCAGTAGTATACTTCTTTCAGGGGACTATGGCTACACCTTC. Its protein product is CASSILLSGDYGYTF.

The CDR3 loop reads CASSRTGAGNSPLHF. The CDR3 region has the DNA TGTGCCAGCAGCCGGACAGGGGCTGGGAATTCACCCCTCCACTTT. The chain recombines TRBV7-3 with TRBJ1-6, with 9 bases matching TRBD1. Trimming took 5 bases from V and 7 from J; bases not matched to a gene: 6. This CDR3 has 15 amino acids. Germline V gives CDR1 SGHTA, CDR2 FQGTGA.

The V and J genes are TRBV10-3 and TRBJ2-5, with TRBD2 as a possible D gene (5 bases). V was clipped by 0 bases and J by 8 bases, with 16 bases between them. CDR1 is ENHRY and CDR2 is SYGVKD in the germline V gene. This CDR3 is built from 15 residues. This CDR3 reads CAISESAGGFGTQYF. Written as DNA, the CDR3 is TGTGCCATCAGTGAGTCGGCGGGCGGGTTTGGAACCCAGTACTTC.

CDR3 coding DNA: TGTGCCAGCAGCGAGGGGGACATTATGAACACTGAAGCTTTCTTT. It yields the protein CASSEGDIMNTEAFF. This chain connects TRBV9 to TRBJ1-1, with D possibly TRBD1 on 6 matching bases. The V gene lost 3 bases and the J gene lost 0 bases, with 12 bases spanning the gap. Germline loops: CDR1 SGDLS, CDR2 YYNGEE. There are 15 residues in the CDR3. The complete variable domain, with remaining parts taken from reference TRBV9 and TRBJ1-1, reads DSGVTQTPKHLITATGQRVTLRCSPRSGDLSVYWYQQSLDQGLQFLIQYYNGEERAKGNILERFSAQQFPDLHSELNLSSLELGDSALYFCASSEGDIMNTEAFFGQGTRLTVV.

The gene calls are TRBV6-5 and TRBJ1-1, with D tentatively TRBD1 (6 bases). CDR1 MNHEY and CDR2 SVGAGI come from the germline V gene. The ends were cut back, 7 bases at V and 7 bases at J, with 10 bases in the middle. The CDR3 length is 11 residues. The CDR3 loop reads CASISGVEAFF. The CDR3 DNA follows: TGTGCCAGCATCTCAGGGGTTGAAGCTTTCTTT.

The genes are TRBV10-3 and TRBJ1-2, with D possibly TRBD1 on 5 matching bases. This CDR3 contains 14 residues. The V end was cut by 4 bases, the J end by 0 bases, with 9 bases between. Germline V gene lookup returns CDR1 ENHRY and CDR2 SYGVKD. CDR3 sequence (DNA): TGTGCCATCAGTGCAGGGAATTCTAACTATGGCTACACCTTC. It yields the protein CAISAGNSNYGYTF.

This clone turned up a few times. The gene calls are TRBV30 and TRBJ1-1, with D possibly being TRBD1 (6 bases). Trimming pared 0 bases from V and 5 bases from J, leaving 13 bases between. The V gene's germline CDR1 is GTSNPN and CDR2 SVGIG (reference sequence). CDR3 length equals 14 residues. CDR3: CAWSVYYRVTEAFF. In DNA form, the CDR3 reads TGTGCCTGGAGTGTTTACTACAGGGTGACTGAAGCTTTCTTT.

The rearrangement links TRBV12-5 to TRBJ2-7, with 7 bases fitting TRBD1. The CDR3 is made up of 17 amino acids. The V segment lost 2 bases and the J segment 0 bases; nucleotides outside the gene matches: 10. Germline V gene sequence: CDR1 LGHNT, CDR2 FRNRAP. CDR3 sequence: CASGLPKGQSSSYEQYF. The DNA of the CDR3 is TGTGCTAGTGGTTTGCCCAAGGGACAGTCGAGCTCCTACGAGCAGTACTTC.